This is a list of T cell receptor beta chains from one sample in a study of blood T cell repertoires in COVID-19. Libraries were prepared by immunoSEQ multiplex PCR; TCRdb keeps only in-frame clonotypes and omits some of them. There are 130,000 to 150,000 clones in the sample; roughly 80% occur only once, and 5% to 7.5% lies in the top ten. Sequencing used peripheral blood. The receptors were gathered from a human donor in a cohort sampled during active COVID-19. Both conserved end residues are part of each CDR3. The D gene is left open where the match is weak. The size field is filled for only some rows; it gives once, few, many or a size class.

J,V,size,D,DNA,CDR3
TRBJ1-6,TRBV11-2,NA,NA,TGTGCCAGCAGCTCACAGGACCGCGCGCCCCTCCACTTT,CASSSQDRAPLHF
TRBJ1-2,TRBV5-1,NA,TRBD1,TGCGCCAGCAGCGCCGAGACAGGGAAGGATGGCTACACCTTC,CASSAETGKDGYTF
TRBJ2-2,TRBV2,NA,NA,TGTGCCAGCTTAGAGACAGATAACACCGGGGAGCTGTTTTTT,CASLETDNTGELFF
TRBJ2-5,TRBV3-1/TRBV3-2,NA,NA,TGTGCCAGCAGCTCCCAGCCGGTACTAGCCCAAGAGACCCAGTACTTC,CASSSQPVLAQETQYF
TRBJ1-1,TRBV6-4,NA,TRBD1,TGTGCCAGCAGTGAAACAGGGGCCACTGAAGCTTTCTTT,CASSETGATEAFF
TRBJ2-2,TRBV14,NA,NA,TGTGCCAGCAGCCAAGATCGGGTGGCCGGGGAGCTGTTTTTT,CASSQDRVAGELFF
TRBJ2-1,TRBV19,NA,TRBD2,TGTGCCAGTAGCCTCAAGCGGGGGCCGGGATACAATGAGCAGTTCTTC,CASSLKRGPGYNEQFF
TRBJ2-3,TRBV7-2,NA,NA,TGTGCCAGCAGCTTAAGGAGGGGAACAGATACGCAGTATTTT,CASSLRRGTDTQYF
TRBJ2-1,TRBV27,NA,NA,TGTGCCACACAGGGACCAGATTACAATGAGCAGTTCTTC,CATQGPDYNEQFF
TRBJ2-7,TRBV5-1,NA,NA,TGCGCCAGCAGCTTGGCCTTTAGCACCTACGAGCAGTACTTC,CASSLAFSTYEQYF
TRBJ2-2,TRBV6-4,NA,TRBD1,TGTGCCAGCAGTGAAACCGGGACAGGGCAGAGCGGGGAGCTGTTTTTT,CASSETGTGQSGELFF
TRBJ1-1,TRBV25-1,once,TRBD1,TGTGCCAGCAGTGCACGACAGGGCACTGAAGCTTTCTTT,CASSARQGTEAFF
TRBJ2-7,TRBV6-5,NA,NA,TGTGCCAGCACTCAGTCGGGGACCTACGAGCAGTACTTC,CASTQSGTYEQYF
TRBJ2-1,TRBV11-3,NA,NA,TGTGCCAGCAGTTCCCGACTCAGGGGTGGGGATGAGCAGTTCTTC,CASSSRLRGGDEQFF
TRBJ2-2,TRBV2,many,NA,TGTGCCAGCGGAACGGACTCCTTCACCGGGGAGCTGTTTTTT,CASGTDSFTGELFF
TRBJ2-5,TRBV7-2,NA,NA,TGTGCCAGCAGCTCGACAGGTGGGCGAGGAGAGACCCAGTACTTC,CASSSTGGRGETQYF
TRBJ2-3,TRBV5-1,NA,TRBD1,TGCGCCAGCAGCACGGGACAGGGAGGGACAGATACGCAGTATTTT,CASSTGQGGTDTQYF
TRBJ2-2,TRBV5-1,NA,NA,TGCGCCAGCAGCCGGGACAACGTGAACACCGGGGAGCTGTTTTTT,CASSRDNVNTGELFF
TRBJ2-2,TRBV5-4,few,TRBD2,TGTGCCAGCAGCACCGGACTACAGCGGGGGAACACCGGGGAGCTGTTTTTT,CASSTGLQRGNTGELFF
TRBJ1-5,TRBV19,NA,NA,TGTGCCAGTAGTATTTCCAGGGCATTCAATCAGCCCCAGCATTTT,CASSISRAFNQPQHF
TRBJ1-1,TRBV19,NA,NA,TGTGCCAGTACCCCCCTCCACCAGGGGCCACGCGAAGCTTTCTTT,CASTPLHQGPREAFF
TRBJ2-4,TRBV28,once,TRBD1,TGTGCCAGCACCCGAGGGACAGGGGGCGCGGACATTCAGTACTTC,CASTRGTGGADIQYF
TRBJ2-2,TRBV5-1,NA,NA,TGCGCCAGCAGCTTGGGCATAGACACCGGGGAGCTGTTTTTT,CASSLGIDTGELFF
TRBJ2-5,TRBV11-1,NA,NA,TGTGCCAGCAGCTTAGATGGCGGCCAAGAGACCCAGTACTTC,CASSLDGGQETQYF
TRBJ1-4,TRBV27,NA,TRBD1,TGTGCCAGCTCGGACAGGTCTTCCGGAAAACTGTTTTTT,CASSDRSSGKLFF
TRBJ2-1,TRBV7-2,NA,NA,TGTGCCAGCAGCTTAACGGTTTACAATGAGCAGTTCTTC,CASSLTVYNEQFF
TRBJ1-1,TRBV30,NA,NA,TGTGCCTGGCAGGGCCCGAACACTGAAGCTTTCTTT,CAWQGPNTEAFF
TRBJ2-2,TRBV9,NA,NA,TGTGCCAGCAGCGTAGATGGGGCAGGGGAGCTGTTTTTT,CASSVDGAGELFF
TRBJ2-3,TRBV13,NA,NA,TGTGCCAGCGGGGCCGGGGGGCCCGGCACAGATACGCAGTATTTT,CASGAGGPGTDTQYF
TRBJ2-3,TRBV30,NA,TRBD2,TGTGCCTGGACGCGGAGCGGGGGGGCAGATACGCAGTATTTT,CAWTRSGGADTQYF
TRBJ1-6,TRBV3-1/TRBV3-2,NA,NA,TGTACCAGCACTCCCTCCTATAATTCACCCCTCCACTTT,CTSTPSYNSPLHF
TRBJ2-6,TRBV4-3,NA,TRBD1,TGCGCCAGCAGCCAAGAGCAGGGGGTAGGTGCCAACGTCCTGACTTTC,CASSQEQGVGANVLTF
TRBJ2-7,TRBV6-5,NA,TRBD2,TGTGCCAGCAAAAGGGGACTAGGTCTCGACGAGCAGTACTTC,CASKRGLGLDEQYF
TRBJ2-1,TRBV5-6,NA,NA,TGTGCCAGCAGCTTGGGGGGACAAATCTACAATGAGCAGTTCTTC,CASSLGGQIYNEQFF
TRBJ2-7,TRBV4-3,NA,TRBD2,TGCGCCAGCAGCCAAGATAGCGGGTCCGCCTACGAGCAGTACTTC,CASSQDSGSAYEQYF
TRBJ2-1,TRBV11-1,NA,NA,TGTGCCAGCAGCCTGTTCTACAATGAGCAGTTCTTC,CASSLFYNEQFF